Included here is one T cell receptor beta chain sequence, with context. What it binds is unknown. In this CDR3 the conserved last residue, phenylalanine or tryptophan, is missing, so a read error is likely. Thyroid surgery had not been preceded by any treatment in any patient. The sample belongs to a study of metastatic and nonmetastatic thyroid tumors. At the level of the study: Repertoires from malignant and benign thyroid patients were compared across blood and tumor or nodule tissue.

Study results and caveats: For both blood and tumor, malignant thyroid tumors reportedly showed significantly higher TCR beta diversity than benign nodules did.

Methods used by the authors: Clinicopathological groups of papillary thyroid cancer showed CDR3 differences that were used to build a distant-metastasis classifier. With MiXCR, TCRdb called clones anew from the PCR reads. TCRdb, not the original authors, processed these V and J calls. Found here are 5,500 to 8,500 clones, approximately 33% of them singletons; the top ten hold more than 10%. Germline V gene lookup returns CDR1 MNHNS and CDR2 SASEGT. Trimming shortened V by 5 bases and J by 5 bases, and 9 bases separated the two germline ends. The CDR3 loop spans 12 amino acids. This chain joins TRBV6-1 and TRBJ1-1, with D perhaps matching TRBD1 (5 bases). Sequencing was performed on adjacent normal tissue. This clonotype was sampled from a female donor with papillary thyroid cancer or a benign thyroid nodule (not recorded which). Some clones in this sample may be carry-over from other donors' samples. CDR3 DNA: TGTGCCAGCAGTCCTCAGGGAACTGAAGCTTTCCTT. Its protein is CASSPQGTEAFL.